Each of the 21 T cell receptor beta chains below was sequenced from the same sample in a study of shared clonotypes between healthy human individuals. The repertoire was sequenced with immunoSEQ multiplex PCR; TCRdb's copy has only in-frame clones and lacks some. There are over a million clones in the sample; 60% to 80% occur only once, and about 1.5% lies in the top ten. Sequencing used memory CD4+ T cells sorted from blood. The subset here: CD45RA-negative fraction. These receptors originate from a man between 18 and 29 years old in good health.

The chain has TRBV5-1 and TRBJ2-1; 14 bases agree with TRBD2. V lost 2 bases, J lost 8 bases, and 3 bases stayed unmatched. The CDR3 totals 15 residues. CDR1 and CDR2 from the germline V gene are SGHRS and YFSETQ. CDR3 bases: TGCGCCAGCAGCTTACGGGGACTAGCGGGGGATGAGCAGTTCTTC. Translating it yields CASSLRGLAGDEQFF.

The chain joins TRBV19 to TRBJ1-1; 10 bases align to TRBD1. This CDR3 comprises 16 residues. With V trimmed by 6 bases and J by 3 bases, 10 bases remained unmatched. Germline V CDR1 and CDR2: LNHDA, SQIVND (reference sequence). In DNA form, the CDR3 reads TGTGCCAGTAGGGAATCGACAGGGGGCGGCGACACTGAAGCTTTCTTT. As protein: CASRESTGGGDTEAFF.

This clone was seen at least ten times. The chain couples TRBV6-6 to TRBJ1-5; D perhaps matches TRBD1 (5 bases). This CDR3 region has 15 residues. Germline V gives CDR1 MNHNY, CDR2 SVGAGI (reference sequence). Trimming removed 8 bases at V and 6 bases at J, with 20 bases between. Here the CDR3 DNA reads TGTGCCAGCGGGGCGCCGGCGGGGAGGAGTCAGCCCCAGCATTTT. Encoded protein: CASGAPAGRSQPQHF.

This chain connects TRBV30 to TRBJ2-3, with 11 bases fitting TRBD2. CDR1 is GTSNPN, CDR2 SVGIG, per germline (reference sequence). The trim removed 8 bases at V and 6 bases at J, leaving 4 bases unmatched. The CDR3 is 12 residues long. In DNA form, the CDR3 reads TGTGCCCGTAGCGGGGGGGCGGATACGCAGTATTTT. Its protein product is CARSGGADTQYF.

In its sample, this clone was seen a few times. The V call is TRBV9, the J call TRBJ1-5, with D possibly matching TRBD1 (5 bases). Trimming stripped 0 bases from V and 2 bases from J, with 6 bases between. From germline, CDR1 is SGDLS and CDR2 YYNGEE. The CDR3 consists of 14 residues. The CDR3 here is CASSVGDGNQPQHF. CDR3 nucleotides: TGTGCCAGCAGCGTAGGGGACGGCAATCAGCCCCAGCATTTT. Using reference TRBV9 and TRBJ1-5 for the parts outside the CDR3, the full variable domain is DSGVTQTPKHLITATGQRVTLRCSPRSGDLSVYWYQQSLDQGLQFLIQYYNGEERAKGNILERFSAQQFPDLHSELNLSSLELGDSALYFCASSVGDGNQPQHFGDGTRLSIL.

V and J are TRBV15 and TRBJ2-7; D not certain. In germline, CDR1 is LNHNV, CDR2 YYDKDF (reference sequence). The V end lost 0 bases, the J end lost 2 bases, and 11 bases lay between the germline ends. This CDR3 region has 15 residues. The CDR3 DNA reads TGTGCCACCAGCAGAGATCGAATTACGGCCTACGAGCAGTACTTC. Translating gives CATSRDRITAYEQYF.

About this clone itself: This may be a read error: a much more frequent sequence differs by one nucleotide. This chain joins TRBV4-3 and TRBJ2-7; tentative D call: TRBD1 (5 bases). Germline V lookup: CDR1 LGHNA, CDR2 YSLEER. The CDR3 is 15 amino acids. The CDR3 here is CASSQDRAGFYGQYF. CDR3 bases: TGCGCCAGCAGCCAAGATCGGGCAGGGTTCTACGGGCAGTACTTC.

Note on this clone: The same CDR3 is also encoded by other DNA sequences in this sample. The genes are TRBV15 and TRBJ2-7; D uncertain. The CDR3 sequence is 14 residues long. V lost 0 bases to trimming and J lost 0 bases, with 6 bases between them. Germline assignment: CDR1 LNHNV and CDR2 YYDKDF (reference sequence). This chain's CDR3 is CATSRDQVSYEQYF. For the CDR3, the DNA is TGTGCCACCAGCAGAGATCAGGTCTCCTACGAGCAGTACTTC.

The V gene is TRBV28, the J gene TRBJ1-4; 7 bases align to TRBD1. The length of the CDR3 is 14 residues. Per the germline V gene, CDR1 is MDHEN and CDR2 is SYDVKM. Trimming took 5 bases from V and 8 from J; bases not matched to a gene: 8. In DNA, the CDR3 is TGTGCCAGCAGTGAACCGCAGGGGGGCGAAAAACTGTTTTTT. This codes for CASSEPQGGEKLFF. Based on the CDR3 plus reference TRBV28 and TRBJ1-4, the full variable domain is DVKVTQSSRYLVKRTGEKVFLECVQDMDHENMFWYRQDPGLGLRLIYFSYDVKMKEKGDIPEGYSVSREKKERFSLILESASTNQTSMYLCASSEPQGGEKLFFGSGTQLSVL.

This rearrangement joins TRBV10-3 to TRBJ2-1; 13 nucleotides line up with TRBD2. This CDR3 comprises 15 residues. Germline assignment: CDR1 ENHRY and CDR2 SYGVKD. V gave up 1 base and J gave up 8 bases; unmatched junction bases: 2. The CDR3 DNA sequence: TGTGCCATCAGTGAGTGGACTAGCGGGGGAGATGAGCAGTTCTTC. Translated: CAISEWTSGGDEQFF.

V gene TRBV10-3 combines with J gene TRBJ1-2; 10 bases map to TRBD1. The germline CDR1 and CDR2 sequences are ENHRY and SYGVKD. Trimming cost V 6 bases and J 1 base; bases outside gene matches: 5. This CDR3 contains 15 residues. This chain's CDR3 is CAIRADRGLNYGYTF. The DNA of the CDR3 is TGTGCCATCAGAGCCGACAGGGGGCTTAACTATGGCTACACCTTC.

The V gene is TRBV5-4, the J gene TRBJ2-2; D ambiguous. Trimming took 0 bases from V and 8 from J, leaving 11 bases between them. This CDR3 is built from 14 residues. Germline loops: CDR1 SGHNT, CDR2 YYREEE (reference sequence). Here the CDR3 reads CASSLDTQKGELFF. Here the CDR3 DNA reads TGTGCCAGCAGCTTGGACACCCAAAAGGGGGAGCTGTTTTTT. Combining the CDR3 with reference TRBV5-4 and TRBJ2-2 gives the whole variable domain ETGVTQSPTHLIKTRGQQVTLRCSSQSGHNTVSWYQQALGQGPQFIFQYYREEENGRGNFPPRFSGLQFPNYSSELNVNALELDDSALYLCASSLDTQKGELFFGEGSRLTVL.

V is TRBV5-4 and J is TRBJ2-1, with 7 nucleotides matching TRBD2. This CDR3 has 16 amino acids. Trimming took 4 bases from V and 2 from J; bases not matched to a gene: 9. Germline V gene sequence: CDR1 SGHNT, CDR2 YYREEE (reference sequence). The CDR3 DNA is TGTGCCAGCAGCCCCATGGAGGGAGGGCCCTACAATGAGCAGTTCTTC. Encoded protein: CASSPMEGGPYNEQFF. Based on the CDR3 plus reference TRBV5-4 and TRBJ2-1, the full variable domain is ETGVTQSPTHLIKTRGQQVTLRCSSQSGHNTVSWYQQALGQGPQFIFQYYREEENGRGNFPPRFSGLQFPNYSSELNVNALELDDSALYLCASSPMEGGPYNEQFFGPGTRLTVL.

The DNA of the CDR3 is TGTGCCAGCAGCTTTGCGGTCCCCGGCCCCTACGAGCAGTACTTC. Encoded protein: CASSFAVPGPYEQYF. This chain connects TRBV7-9 to TRBJ2-7; no reliable D call. The CDR3 runs to 15 residues. Germline CDR1 reads SEHNR; CDR2 reads FQNEAQ (reference sequence). V gave up 3 bases and J gave up 2 bases, with 14 bases separating them.

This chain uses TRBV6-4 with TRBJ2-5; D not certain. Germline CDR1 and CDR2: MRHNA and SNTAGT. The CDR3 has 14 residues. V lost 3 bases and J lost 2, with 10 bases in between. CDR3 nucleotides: TGTGCCAGCAGTGAAGAAAATTATCAAGAGACCCAGTACTTC. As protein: CASSEENYQETQYF.

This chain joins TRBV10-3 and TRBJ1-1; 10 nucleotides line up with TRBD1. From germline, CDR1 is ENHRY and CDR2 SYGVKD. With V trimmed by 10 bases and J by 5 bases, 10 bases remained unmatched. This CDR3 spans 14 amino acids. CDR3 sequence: CATRDRGRKTEAFF. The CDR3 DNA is TGTGCCACCAGGGACAGGGGACGAAAAACTGAAGCTTTCTTT.

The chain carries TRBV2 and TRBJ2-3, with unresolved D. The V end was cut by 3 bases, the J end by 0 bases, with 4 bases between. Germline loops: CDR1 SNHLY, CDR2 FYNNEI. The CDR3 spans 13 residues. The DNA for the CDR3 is TGTGCCAGCAGTGACGCAAGCACAGATACGCAGTATTTT. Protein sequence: CASSDASTDTQYF.

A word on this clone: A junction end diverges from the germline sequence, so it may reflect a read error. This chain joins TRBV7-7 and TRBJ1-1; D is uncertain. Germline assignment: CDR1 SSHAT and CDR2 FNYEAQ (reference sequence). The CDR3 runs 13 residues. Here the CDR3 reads CASSFGPNTEAFF. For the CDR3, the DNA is TGTGCTAGCAGCTTTGGCCCGAACACTGAAGCTTTCTTT.

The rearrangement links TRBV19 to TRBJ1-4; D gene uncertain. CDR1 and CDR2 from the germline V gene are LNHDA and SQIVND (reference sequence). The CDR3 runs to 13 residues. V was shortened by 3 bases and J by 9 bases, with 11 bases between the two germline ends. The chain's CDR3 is CASSMSIGKKLFF. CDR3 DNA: TGTGCCAGTAGTATGTCTATAGGAAAAAAACTGTTTTTT.

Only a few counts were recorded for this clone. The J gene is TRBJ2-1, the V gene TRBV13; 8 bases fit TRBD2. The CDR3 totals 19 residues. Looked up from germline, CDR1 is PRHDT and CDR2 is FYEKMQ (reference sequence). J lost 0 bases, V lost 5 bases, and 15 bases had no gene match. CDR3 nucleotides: TGTGCCAGCAGCGACTCCTTAGCGGGGATTATAAGCTCCTACAATGAGCAGTTCTTC. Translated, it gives CASSDSLAGIISSYNEQFF. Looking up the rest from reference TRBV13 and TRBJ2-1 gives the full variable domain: AAGVIQSPRHLIKEKRETATLKCYPIPRHDTVYWYQQGPGQDPQFLISFYEKMQSDKGSIPDRFSAQQFSDYHSELNMSSLELGDSALYFCASSDSLAGIISSYNEQFFGPGTRLTVL.

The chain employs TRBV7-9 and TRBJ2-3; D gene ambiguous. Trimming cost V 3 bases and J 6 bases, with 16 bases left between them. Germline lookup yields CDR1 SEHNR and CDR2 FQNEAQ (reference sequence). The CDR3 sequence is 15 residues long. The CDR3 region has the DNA TGTGCCAGCAGCTTCTTCCCAGATCCGCCCGATACGCAGTATTTT. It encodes CASSFFPDPPDTQYF.